The 20 T cell receptor beta chains below come from one sample, sequenced in a study of blood T cell repertoires in COVID-19. Method: immunoSEQ multiplex PCR; TCRdb's copy keeps in-frame clones and lacks some. Of approximately 190,000 clones listed, about 84% were seen once; the top ten hold about 4.8%. Material for sequencing was peripheral blood. These receptors were obtained from a woman under 40 with acute or convalescent COVID-19.

The CDR3 DNA sequence: TGTGCCTTCTACTCTAACGCGGTTGGCTACACCTTC. This sequence encodes CAFYSNAVGYTF. V is TRBV10-3 and J is TRBJ1-2; no clear D. The CDR3 runs to 12 residues. CDR1 is ENHRY, CDR2 SYGVKD, per germline. Trimming cost V 11 bases and J 7 bases, with 17 bases left between them.

V usage is TRBV27 and J usage is TRBJ2-5; weak D call: TRBD2 (5 bases). V was cut by 0 bases and J by 4 bases, with 12 bases left in between. The CDR3 spans 15 residues. Germline V lookup: CDR1 MNHEY, CDR2 SMNVEV (reference sequence). CDR3: CASSLSVGVRETQYF. The CDR3 DNA follows: TGTGCCAGCAGTTTATCGGTGGGAGTACGAGAGACCCAGTACTTC.

Turning to this clone: The same CDR3 arises from other DNA sequences in this sample as well. This sequence joins TRBV4-3 and TRBJ1-3; 7 positions match TRBD1. The length of the CDR3 is 14 residues. V shed 1 base, J shed 3 bases, and the junction held 0 bases outside the gene matches. Germline V gives CDR1 LGHNA, CDR2 YSLEER. Here the CDR3 reads CASSQGTGGNTIYF. CDR3 in DNA: TGCGCCAGCAGCCAAGGGACAGGTGGAAACACCATATATTTT.

The gene calls are TRBV7-8 and TRBJ2-7, with 7 positions matching TRBD2. CDR1 SGHVS and CDR2 FQNEAQ come from the germline V gene. The CDR3 length is 15 residues. J was trimmed by 1 base and V by 5 bases; bases with no gene match: 8. CDR3 coding DNA: TGTGCCAGCAGCCCGACTAGCCGCTCGTCCTACGAGCAGTACTTC. Residues: CASSPTSRSSYEQYF.

This chain connects TRBV7-3 to TRBJ2-1; TRBD2 is a possible D gene (6 bases). V was trimmed by 4 bases and J by 9 bases, leaving 13 bases between them. Germline V gives CDR1 SGHTA, CDR2 FQGTGA. The CDR3 contains 13 residues. DNA for the CDR3: TGTGCCAGCAGCTCCTTTAGCGGCCGTGAGCAGTTCTTC. Encoded protein: CASSSFSGREQFF.

The chain uses TRBV7-9 and TRBJ2-3; TRBD2 matches 16 bases. Germline CDR1 reads SEHNR; CDR2 reads FQNEAQ (reference sequence). Losses at the gene ends were 5 bases for V and 6 bases for J; bases not matched to a gene: 2. This CDR3 has 15 amino acids. The CDR3 DNA reads TGTGCCAGCAGCCCGGGACTAGCGGGAGGGGATACGCAGTATTTT. Amino acid sequence: CASSPGLAGGDTQYF.

This clone occurred once. The chain recombines TRBV6-5 with TRBJ1-1, with TRBD1 identical over 8 bases. With V trimmed by 0 bases and J by 8 bases, 8 bases remained unmatched. The CDR3 runs to 15 residues. Germline-derived CDR1 and CDR2 are MNHEY and SVGAGI. The CDR3 DNA reads TGTGCCAGCAGTTACTCGACAGGGGTGGTTGGGGAAGCTTTCTTT. It yields the protein CASSYSTGVVGEAFF.

This sequence joins TRBV4-2 and TRBJ2-5; TRBD2 agrees at 14 bases. J gave up 3 bases and V 1 base, and 1 base lay outside the gene matches. CDR1 and CDR2 from the germline V gene are LGHNA and YNFKEQ. This CDR3 comprises 16 residues. This CDR3 is CASSQGGLAGEETQYF. Here the CDR3 DNA reads TGTGCCAGCAGCCAAGGGGGACTAGCGGGGGAAGAGACCCAGTACTTC.

CDR3 DNA: TGCGCCAGCAGCTTGGCCTTGAGATCCTACAATGAGCAGTTCTTC. This codes for CASSLALRSYNEQFF. The chain carries TRBV5-1 and TRBJ2-1; no clear D. Trimming took 0 bases from V and 1 from J, leaving 8 bases between them. CDR3 length: 15 amino acids. Germline CDR1 is SGHRS and CDR2 is YFSETQ. Based on the CDR3 plus reference TRBV5-1 and TRBJ2-1, the full variable domain is KAGVTQTPRYLIKTRGQQVTLSCSPISGHRSVSWYQQTPGQGLQFLFEYFSETQRNKGNFPGRFSGRQFSNSRSEMNVSTLELGDSALYLCASSLALRSYNEQFFGPGTRLTVL.

The chain joins TRBV6-6 to TRBJ1-4; D gene uncertain. With 4 bases removed from V and 7 bases from J, the gap between germline ends came to 7 bases. The CDR3 length is 12 residues. CDR1 MNHNY and CDR2 SVGAGI come from the germline V gene (reference sequence). The CDR3 spells CASSFRGEKLFF. The CDR3 DNA follows: TGTGCCAGCAGTTTCCGAGGTGAAAAACTGTTTTTT.

This chain uses TRBV2 with TRBJ1-6, with D possibly TRBD1 on 6 matching bases. Between the trimmed V and J ends, which lost 8 bases and 6 bases, there was a span of 14 bases. The V gene's germline CDR1 is SNHLY and CDR2 FYNNEI. CDR3 length: 14 amino acids. The CDR3, as DNA: TGTGCCAGCCGATGGGACACGCGTAATTCACCCCTCCACTTT. Translating it yields CASRWDTRNSPLHF.

DNA of the CDR3: TGTGCCAGCAGCTGGGGGGTCCGGGCTCCCCAGCATTTT. Encoded protein: CASSWGVRAPQHF. The chain combines TRBV3-1 (or the pseudogene TRBV3-2) with TRBJ1-5; a possible D gene is TRBD1 (5 bases). This CDR3 region has 13 residues. V was shortened by 5 bases and J by 10 bases, with 15 bases between the two germline ends. CDR1 is LGHDT and CDR2 is YNNKEL in the germline V gene (reference sequence).

This clone was observed once. This sequence joins TRBV6-2 or TRBV6-3 and TRBJ2-7; possibly TRBD1 for D (6 bases). CDR1 and CDR2 from the germline V gene are MNHEY and SVGEGT. V was cut by 0 bases and J by 3 bases, with 9 bases left in between. CDR3 length: 14 amino acids. As DNA, the CDR3 is TGTGCCAGCAGTTACTCGATCAGGGGCTACGAGCAGTACTTC. It encodes CASSYSIRGYEQYF.

The chain couples TRBV29-1 to TRBJ2-2; weak D call: TRBD1 (6 bases). Germline V lookup: CDR1 SQVTM, CDR2 ANQGSEA. The length of the CDR3 is 12 residues. V lost 5 bases and J lost 4, with 8 bases in between. The CDR3 coding sequence is TGCAGCGTTACAGGGTTCACCGGGGAGCTGTTTTTT. This gives the protein CSVTGFTGELFF.

V gene TRBV3-1 (or the pseudogene TRBV3-2) combines with J gene TRBJ1-5; the D is unclear. Germline-derived CDR1 and CDR2 are LGHDT and YNNKEL (reference sequence). Trimming stripped 0 bases from V and 9 bases from J, with 9 bases between. This CDR3 has 13 residues. For the CDR3, the DNA is TGTGCCAGCAGCCAAGAACTTGGTTTGCCCCAGCATTTT. Its protein is CASSQELGLPQHF.

This clone came up a few times. The chain is built from TRBV3-1 (or the pseudogene TRBV3-2) and TRBJ2-7, with D possibly matching TRBD2 (6 bases). In germline, CDR1 is LGHDT, CDR2 YNNKEL (reference sequence). The V end lost 8 bases, the J end lost 3 bases, and 8 bases lay between the germline ends. This CDR3 region has 11 residues. CDR3 nucleotides: TGTGCCAGCGGGGGGAACTACGAGCAGTACTTC. It translates to CASGGNYEQYF.

The chain uses TRBV3-1 (or the pseudogene TRBV3-2) and TRBJ1-6; D unresolved. CDR1 is LGHDT, CDR2 YNNKEL, per germline (reference sequence). This CDR3 contains 16 residues. Trimming took off 1 base at V and 3 bases at J, with 10 bases between the two ends. This CDR3 is CASSQGTAGYNSPLHF. CDR3 coding DNA: TGTGCCAGCAGCCAAGGTACAGCCGGCTATAATTCACCCCTCCACTTT.

V and J are TRBV5-5 and TRBJ2-1; TRBD1 matches 7 bases. CDR3 length: 15 amino acids. V lost 4 bases and J lost 5; bases outside the gene matches: 9. CDR1 is SGHKS, CDR2 YYEKEE, per germline (reference sequence). The CDR3 bases are TGTGCCAGCAGCCTAAAGACAGGGAACGACAATGAGCAGTTCTTC. This sequence encodes CASSLKTGNDNEQFF.

This rearrangement joins TRBV7-9 to TRBJ2-7, with TRBD1 matching 7 bases. The germline gives CDR1 SEHNR, CDR2 FQNEAQ (reference sequence). CDR3 length: 14 residues. The ends lost 3 bases at V and 1 base at J; junction bases unmatched: 3. CDR3 DNA sequence: TGTGCCAGCAGCTTCGGACAGGATTCCTACGAGCAGTACTTC. Its translation: CASSFGQDSYEQYF.

The chain carries TRBV6-5 and TRBJ2-7, with TRBD1 as a possible D gene (6 bases). Trimming removed 6 bases from V and 6 bases from J, with 15 bases in between. This CDR3 is built from 13 residues. Germline V gene data show CDR1 as MNHEY and CDR2 as SVGAGI. Written as DNA, the CDR3 is TGTGCCAGCAGCAAGAGGACCAGGGGCGAGCAGTACTTC. It codes for CASSKRTRGEQYF.